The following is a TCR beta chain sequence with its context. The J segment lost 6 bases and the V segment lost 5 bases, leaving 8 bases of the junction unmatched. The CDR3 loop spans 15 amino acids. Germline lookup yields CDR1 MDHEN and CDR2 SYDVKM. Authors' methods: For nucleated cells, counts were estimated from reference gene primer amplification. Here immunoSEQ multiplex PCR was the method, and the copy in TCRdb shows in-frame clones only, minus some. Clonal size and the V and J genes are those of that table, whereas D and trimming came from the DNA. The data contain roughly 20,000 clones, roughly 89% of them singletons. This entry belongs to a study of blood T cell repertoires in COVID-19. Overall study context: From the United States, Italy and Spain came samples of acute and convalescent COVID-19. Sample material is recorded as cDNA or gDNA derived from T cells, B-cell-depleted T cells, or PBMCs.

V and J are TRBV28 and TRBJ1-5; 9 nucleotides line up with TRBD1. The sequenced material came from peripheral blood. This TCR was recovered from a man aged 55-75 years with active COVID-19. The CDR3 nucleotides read TGTGCCAGCAGTACAACAGGGGGCATCGGTCAGCCCCAGCATTTT. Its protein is CASSTTGGIGQPQHF.